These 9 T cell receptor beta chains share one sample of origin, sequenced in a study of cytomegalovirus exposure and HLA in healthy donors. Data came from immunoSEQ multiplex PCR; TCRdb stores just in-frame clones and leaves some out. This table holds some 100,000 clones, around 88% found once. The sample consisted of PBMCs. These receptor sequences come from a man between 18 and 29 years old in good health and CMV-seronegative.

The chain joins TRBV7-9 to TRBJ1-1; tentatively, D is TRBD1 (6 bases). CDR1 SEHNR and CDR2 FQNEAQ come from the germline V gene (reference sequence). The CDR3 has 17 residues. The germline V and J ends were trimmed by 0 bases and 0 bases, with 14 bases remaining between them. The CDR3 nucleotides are TGTGCCAGCAGCTTAGCGCAAGGACAGACTATGAACACTGAAGCTTTCTTT. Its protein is CASSLAQGQTMNTEAFF.

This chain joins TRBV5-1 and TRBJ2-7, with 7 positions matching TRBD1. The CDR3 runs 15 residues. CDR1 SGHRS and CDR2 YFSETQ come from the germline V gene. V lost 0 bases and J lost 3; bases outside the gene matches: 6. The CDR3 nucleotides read TGCGCCAGCAGCTTGGATGACAGGGTATTCTACGAGCAGTACTTC. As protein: CASSLDDRVFYEQYF.

Here the CDR3 DNA reads TGCAGCGCCGCTTTGGAGCAGGGGAGCTACGAGCAGTACTTC. It encodes CSAALEQGSYEQYF. This rearrangement joins TRBV29-1 to TRBJ2-7, with D possibly being TRBD1 (6 bases). This CDR3 comprises 14 residues. Trimming took off 7 bases at V and 3 bases at J, with 19 bases between the two ends. The germline CDR1 and CDR2 sequences are SQVTM and ANQGSEA.

The CDR3 coding sequence is TGTGCCAGTAGTATAGTCGCGGAGAGCTCCTACAATGAGCAGTTCTTC. This sequence encodes CASSIVAESSYNEQFF. V gene TRBV19 combines with J gene TRBJ2-1; D gene ambiguous. V was cut by 1 base and J by 0 bases, with 10 bases left in between. Germline V gene data show CDR1 as LNHDA and CDR2 as SQIVND (reference sequence). The CDR3 covers 16 residues.

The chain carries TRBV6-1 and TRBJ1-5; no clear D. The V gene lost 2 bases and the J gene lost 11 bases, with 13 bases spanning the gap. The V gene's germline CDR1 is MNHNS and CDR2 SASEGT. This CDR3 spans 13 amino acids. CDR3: CASSESGRTTQHF. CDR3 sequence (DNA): TGTGCCAGCAGTGAAAGCGGAAGAACTACCCAGCATTTT.

CDR3: CASTTRDRGGEAFF. DNA of the CDR3: TGTGCCAGCACCACGAGAGACAGGGGCGGTGAAGCTTTCTTT. The chain employs TRBV6-1 and TRBJ1-1; 8 positions match TRBD1. The germline gives CDR1 MNHNS, CDR2 SASEGT. J was trimmed by 7 bases and V by 7 bases; bases with no gene match: 11. This CDR3 has 14 residues.

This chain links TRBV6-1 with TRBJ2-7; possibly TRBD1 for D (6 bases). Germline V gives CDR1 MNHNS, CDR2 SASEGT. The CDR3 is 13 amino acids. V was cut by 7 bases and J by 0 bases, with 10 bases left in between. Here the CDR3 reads CASNNRDSYEQYF. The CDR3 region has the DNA TGTGCCAGCAATAACAGGGACTCCTACGAGCAGTACTTC.

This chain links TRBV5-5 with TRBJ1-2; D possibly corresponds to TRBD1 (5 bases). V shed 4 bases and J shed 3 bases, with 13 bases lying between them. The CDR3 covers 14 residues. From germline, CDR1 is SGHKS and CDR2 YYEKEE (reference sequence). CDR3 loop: CASSPQQGDYGYTF. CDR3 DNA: TGTGCCAGCAGCCCGCAGCAAGGGGACTATGGCTACACCTTC.

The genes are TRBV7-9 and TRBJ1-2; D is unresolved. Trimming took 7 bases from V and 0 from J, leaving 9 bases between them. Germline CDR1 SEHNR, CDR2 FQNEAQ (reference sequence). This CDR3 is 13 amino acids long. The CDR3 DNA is TGTGCCAGCAACCCTCGGGCTAACTATGGCTACACCTTC. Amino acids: CASNPRANYGYTF.